This T cell receptor beta chain was identified during a study of T-cell memory formation after mild COVID-19. As regards this clonotype: Its target is not known.

Study outcomes and limitations: Among CD4+ contracting clones, most were CM and EM, and CD8+ ones EMRA. From day 15 to 85, contracting clones were balanced between CD4 and CD8, whereas later expanders leaned toward CD4+. Pre-infection memory already had some responding clones, implying cross-reactive memory joined.

A 5'RACE reaction primed in the constant segment made cDNA libraries of TCR alpha and TCR beta, and these carried sample barcodes and UMIs. A single record per CDR3 protein comes from TCRdb applying MiXCR to the 5' RACE reads. The data show over 25,000 distinct CDR3 sequences, with more than 20% seen just once and approximately 1.5% held by the top ten. Trimming shortened V by 3 bases and J by 0 bases, and 11 bases separated the two germline ends. The CDR3 totals 15 residues. The sequencing input was PBMCs or a T cell subset sorted from them (not recorded which). The sequence derives from an adult who had mild COVID-19 (a few samples of this study predate the infection). Cell type and time point are not known. The rearrangement uses TRBV12-3 or TRBV12-4 and TRBJ1-2; no clear D. In nucleotides, the CDR3 is TGTGCCAGCAGTTTGAAGGGAGCCCCTAACTATGGCTACACCTTC. Translated: CASSLKGAPNYGYTF.